The rows below give T cell receptor beta chains drawn from one sample of a study of cytomegalovirus exposure and HLA in healthy donors. TCRdb's table, derived via immunoSEQ multiplex PCR, lists solely in-frame clones and lacks some. The sample consists of roughly 110,000 clones, about 74% of them appearing once. The sequencing sample was made of PBMCs. The receptors shown here come from a middle-aged woman in good health and CMV-seropositive. Each CDR3 is given with its conserved first and last residue. A D gene is named only where the DNA matches it firmly. Where a row states a size, it is once, few, many or the class of an expanded clone; other rows omit it.

>few|TRBD1|TRBV7-2|TRBJ2-1
CASSSEMVGTGADNEQFF
TGTGCCAGCAGCTCAGAAATGGTCGGGACAGGGGCCGACAATGAGCAGTTCTTC
>-|TRBD2|TRBV5-6|TRBJ2-7
CASSRGGSYEQYF
TGTGCCAGCAGCCGGGGGGGGTCCTACGAGCAGTACTTC
>-|-|TRBV4-3|TRBJ1-3
CASSGTSGNTIYF
TGCGCCAGCAGTGGTACATCTGGAAACACCATATATTTT
>-|TRBD2|TRBV14|TRBJ2-3
CASSQARGGPSTDTQYF
TGTGCCAGCAGCCAAGCTCGCGGGGGACCTAGCACAGATACGCAGTATTTT
>-|TRBD1|TRBV6-4|TRBJ2-1
CASSRGTGFNQQFF
TGTGCCAGCAGCCGGGGGACAGGGTTTAATCAGCAGTTCTTC
>-|TRBD1|TRBV5-1|TRBJ1-2
CASSLESGGLGGYTF
TGCGCCAGCAGCTTGGAGTCAGGGGGCCTGGGTGGCTACACCTTC
>-|TRBD1|TRBV2|TRBJ1-5
CASSAQGSYQPQHF
TGTGCCAGCAGTGCACAGGGGTCTTATCAGCCCCAGCATTTT
>few|-|TRBV18|TRBJ1-4
CASSPFGQNEKLFF
TGTGCCAGCTCACCGTTCGGACAGAATGAAAAACTGTTTTTT
>-|-|TRBV5-4|TRBJ2-7
CASSPGTYYEQYF
TGTGCCAGCAGCCCAGGGACTTACTACGAGCAGTACTTC
>-|-|TRBV18|TRBJ2-5
CASRAGRRTETQYF
TGTGCCAGTCGGGCGGGGCGTCGAACCGAGACCCAGTACTTC
>-|TRBD1|TRBV2|TRBJ1-5
CASSGQGGNQPQHF
TGTGCCAGCAGTGGACAGGGCGGCAATCAGCCCCAGCATTTT
>-|-|TRBV5-1|TRBJ1-1
CASSSTGNTEAFF
TGCGCCAGCAGCTCCACAGGGAACACTGAAGCTTTCTTT
>once|TRBD1|TRBV7-9|TRBJ1-2
CASSTSDRAHNGYTF
TGTGCCAGCAGCACCTCGGACAGGGCCCACAATGGCTACACCTTC
>once|TRBD2|TRBV5-8|TRBJ2-1
CASALTGTSGGNNEQFF
TGTGCCAGCGCACTCACCGGGACTAGCGGGGGTAATAATGAGCAGTTCTTC
>-|TRBD1|TRBV7-2|TRBJ1-2
CASIPGGSYYGYTF
TGTGCCAGCATTCCAGGGGGCTCTTACTATGGCTACACCTTC
>-|-|TRBV6-6|TRBJ1-1
CASSYSRRVEAFF
TGTGCCAGCAGTTACTCGAGACGGGTTGAAGCTTTCTTT
>-|TRBD2|TRBV5-6|TRBJ2-5
CASSLLWGGQETQYF
TGTGCCAGCAGCTTGTTGTGGGGGGGGCAAGAGACCCAGTACTTC
>few|-|TRBV9|TRBJ2-5
CASSVGSLQETQYF
TGTGCCAGCAGCGTCGGGAGTCTCCAAGAGACCCAGTACTTC
>-|-|TRBV4-2|TRBJ1-1
CASSGHTAGDTEAFF
TGTGCCAGCAGCGGACACACAGCGGGGGACACTGAAGCTTTCTTT
>few|-|TRBV5-1|TRBJ1-2
CASSLDSNYGYTF
TGCGCCAGCAGCTTGGACAGCAACTATGGCTACACCTTC
>-|TRBD1|TRBV4-1|TRBJ2-5
CASSPSAGTAYQETQYF
TGCGCCAGCAGCCCTTCCGCCGGGACAGCCTACCAAGAGACCCAGTACTTC
>once|-|TRBV10-3|TRBJ1-2
CAISDTPMTDYYGYTF
TGTGCCATCAGTGATACGCCAATGACAGACTACTATGGCTACACCTTC
>-|-|TRBV2|TRBJ2-1
CASSEWAILTYNEQFF
TGTGCCAGCAGTGAATGGGCCATTCTAACCTACAATGAGCAGTTCTTC
>once|-|TRBV4-1|TRBJ1-2
CASSQGGGIYGYTF
TGCGCCAGCAGCCAAGGGGGGGGAATCTATGGCTACACCTTC
>-|-|TRBV25-1|TRBJ1-3
CATQVPSGNTIYF
TGTGCCACCCAGGTCCCCTCTGGAAACACCATATATTTT
>-|-|TRBV9|TRBJ2-5
CATRVNKETQYF
TGTGCCACCCGGGTTAATAAAGAGACCCAGTACTTC
>once|TRBD2|TRBV30|TRBJ2-1
CAWSAGLGGNEQFF
TGTGCCTGGAGTGCGGGACTAGGCGGCAATGAGCAGTTCTTC
>-|-|TRBV7-2|TRBJ1-2
CASSLVEAFYGYTF
TGTGCCAGCAGCTTAGTAGAGGCATTCTATGGCTACACCTTC
>-|-|TRBV29-1|TRBJ2-3
CSVDLAASTDTQYF
TGCAGCGTTGACTTAGCGGCTAGCACAGATACGCAGTATTTT
>-|-|TRBV5-1|TRBJ2-5
CASSSSSAETQYF
TGCGCCAGCAGTTCTTCCAGCGCGGAGACCCAGTACTTC
>-|TRBD1|TRBV6-4|TRBJ2-6
CASSGTAGTGGFSGANVLTF
TGTGCCAGCAGTGGCACCGCCGGGACAGGAGGTTTCTCTGGGGCCAACGTCCTGACTTTC
>-|-|TRBV7-3|TRBJ1-1
CASSVGGVSTEAFF
TGTGCCAGCAGCGTGGGAGGTGTCTCCACTGAAGCTTTCTTT
>-|TRBD1|TRBV4-2|TRBJ2-7
CASSQGTESHEQYF
TGTGCCAGCAGCCAGGGGACAGAAAGCCACGAGCAGTACTTC
>-|TRBD2|TRBV6-5|TRBJ2-3
CASSYRLAGITDTQYF
TGTGCCAGCAGTTACAGGCTAGCGGGTATCACAGATACGCAGTATTTT
>-|TRBD1|TRBV6-5|TRBJ1-6
CASSYSMHRGESPLHF
TGTGCCAGCAGTTACTCGATGCACAGGGGGGAGTCACCCCTCCACTTT
>-|TRBD2|TRBV7-2|TRBJ2-4
CASSLARTSGNIQYF
TGTGCCAGCAGCTTAGCGAGGACTAGCGGAAACATTCAGTACTTC
>few|-|TRBV6-6|TRBJ1-4
CASRVREEKLFF
TGTGCCAGCAGGGTGCGGGAGGAAAAACTGTTTTTT
>-|TRBD1|TRBV30|TRBJ1-2
CACQGADYGYTF
TGTGCCTGTCAGGGGGCTGACTATGGCTACACCTTC
>-|-|TRBV6-1|TRBJ1-6
CASSVIQVNYNSPLHF
TGTGCCAGCAGTGTAATACAGGTGAACTATAATTCACCCCTCCACTTT
>-|-|TRBV7-2|TRBJ1-5
CASSPPYIQTQHF
TGTGCCAGCAGTCCTCCTTACATCCAGACCCAGCATTTT
>-|-|TRBV30|TRBJ2-3
CAYQGGGRTYTQYF
TGTGCCTACCAGGGGGGAGGCCGCACTTATACGCAGTATTTT
>-|-|TRBV4-1|TRBJ1-6
CASSHNSDGASPLHF
TGCGCCAGCAGCCATAATTCCGATGGGGCTTCACCCCTCCACTTT
>-|TRBD1|TRBV5-6|TRBJ1-2
CASSPTGGNYGYTF
TGTGCCAGCAGCCCGACAGGGGGGAACTATGGCTACACCTTC
>few|TRBD1|TRBV2|TRBJ1-2
CASRVTGPNYGYTF
TGTGCCAGCAGAGTGACAGGGCCTAACTATGGCTACACCTTC
>-|TRBD1|TRBV4-2|TRBJ2-2
CASSTGTVTGELFF
TGTGCCAGCAGCACCGGGACAGTCACCGGGGAGCTGTTTTTT
>few|-|TRBV27|TRBJ1-5
CASSLYSIGQPQHF
TGTGCCAGCAGTTTATACAGCATTGGACAGCCCCAGCATTTT
>-|TRBD1|TRBV7-2|TRBJ1-4
CASSPLAQGAEKLFF
TGTGCCAGCAGCCCCCTTGCACAGGGGGCTGAAAAACTGTTTTTT
>-|-|TRBV7-2|TRBJ2-3
CASSLSGRAEPSTDTQYF
TGTGCCAGCAGCTTATCCGGCCGTGCGGAGCCTAGCACAGATACGCAGTATTTT
>few|-|TRBV4-2|TRBJ2-5
CASSRTFEETQYF
TGTGCCAGCAGCCGGACATTCGAAGAGACCCAGTACTTC
>-|TRBD2|TRBV5-6|TRBJ2-1
CASSTTSGWNNEQFF
TGTGCCAGCAGCACCACTAGCGGGTGGAACAATGAGCAGTTCTTC
>once|-|TRBV18|TRBJ1-1
CASSPPEGGKTEAFF
TGTGCCAGCTCACCACCGGAGGGGGGGAAGACTGAAGCTTTCTTT